This TCR beta chain stems from a study of shared clonotypes between healthy human individuals. Germline-derived CDR1 and CDR2 are MNHEY and SVGAGI. Deletions cut 1 base from V and 1 base from J, with 7 bases between. The CDR3 has 14 amino acids. Cells designated naive CD8 were CD45RO-negative and were positively selected for CCR7, with terminally differentiated effector memory CD45RA+ cells excluded. Method: immunoSEQ multiplex PCR; TCRdb's copy keeps in-frame clones and lacks some. Altogether some 2,000,000 clones are present, roughly 94% being singletons, with the ten largest covering 1.1%. This chain joins TRBV6-5 and TRBJ1-2; D gene unclear. The sequenced sample consisted of naive CD8+ T cells sorted from blood. This clonotype was sampled from a man younger than 30 in good health. Here the CDR3 reads CASSYLGSNYGYTF. In DNA form, the CDR3 reads TGTGCCAGCAGTTACTTGGGCAGTAACTATGGCTACACCTTC.